The clone carrying this TCR beta chain has a count of ten or more. This specimen belongs to a study of human T cells and chemical hapten exposure. TCRdb processed the RACE reads anew with MiXCR; each CDR3 protein has one entry. Found here are around 300,000 distinct CDR3 sequences, around 7% of them singletons; the top ten hold about 8%. Time point: patch test 1, 2 weeks after DPC sensitization. Treatment denoted: therapeutic diphenylcyclopropenone sensitization with weekly scalp DPC. CDR1 and CDR2 from the germline V gene are SGHRS and YFSETQ. Trimming shortened V by 0 bases and J by 2 bases, and 8 bases separated the two germline ends. CDR3 length equals 14 residues.

The chain uses TRBV5-1 and TRBJ2-5; D gene unclear. This sequence originates from a young woman with alopecia areata. Some clones in this sample may be carry-over from other donors' samples. Sequencing was performed on whole blood, taken in connection with sensitization to the hapten diphenylcyclopropenone (DPC). CDR3 loop: CASSLGHLQETQYF. The DNA of the CDR3 is TGCGCCAGCAGCTTGGGGCATCTTCAAGAGACCCAGTACTTC.